This TCR beta chain was retrieved from a study of T cells in Graves' hyperthyroidism and ophthalmopathy. At least ten counts were recorded for this clonotype. Amplified TCR beta CDR3 regions came from RNA transcripts. TCR CDR3 underwent first-round RT-PCR with the HTBI primer set. TCRdb used MiXCR to reprocess the multiplex PCR reads, holding one entry per CDR3 protein. The data hold roughly 700,000 distinct CDR3 sequences, with 17% observed a single time. The CDR3 loop spans 17 amino acids. Trimming pared 8 bases from V and 7 bases from J, leaving 24 bases between. J is TRBJ1-6 and V is TRBV12-3 or TRBV12-4; possible D gene TRBD1, 5 bases. This receptor was obtained from a man in his forties or fifties with Graves' hyperthyroidism. The sequencing sample was made of blood. The CDR3 DNA reads as TGTGCCAGCGGCTACACGCCGGGACGGTATACGAATTCACCCCTCCACTTT. This codes for CASGYTPGRYTNSPLHF.